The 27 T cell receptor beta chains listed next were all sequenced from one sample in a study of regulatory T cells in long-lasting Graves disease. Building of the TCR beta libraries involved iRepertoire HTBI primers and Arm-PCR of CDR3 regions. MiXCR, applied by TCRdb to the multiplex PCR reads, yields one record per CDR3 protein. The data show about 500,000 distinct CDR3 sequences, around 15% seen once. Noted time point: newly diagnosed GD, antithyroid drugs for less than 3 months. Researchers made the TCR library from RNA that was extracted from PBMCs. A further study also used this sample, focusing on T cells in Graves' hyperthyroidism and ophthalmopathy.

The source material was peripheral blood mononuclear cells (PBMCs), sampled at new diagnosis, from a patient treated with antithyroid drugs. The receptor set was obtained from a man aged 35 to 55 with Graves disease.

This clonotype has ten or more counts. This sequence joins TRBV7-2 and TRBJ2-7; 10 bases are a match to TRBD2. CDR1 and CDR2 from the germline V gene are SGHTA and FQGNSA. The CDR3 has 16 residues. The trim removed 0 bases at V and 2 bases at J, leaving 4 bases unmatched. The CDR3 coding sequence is TGTGCCAGCAGCTTAGCCGGGACTAGCGAAGCCTACGAGCAGTACTTC. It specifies CASSLAGTSEAYEQYF.

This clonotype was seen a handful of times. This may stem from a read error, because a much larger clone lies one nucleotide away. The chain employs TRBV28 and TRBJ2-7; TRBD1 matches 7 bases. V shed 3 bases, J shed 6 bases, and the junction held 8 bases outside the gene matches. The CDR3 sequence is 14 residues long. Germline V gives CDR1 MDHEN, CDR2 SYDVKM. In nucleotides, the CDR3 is TGTGCCAGCAGTTTGATAGGGGGCCATTCCGAGCAGTACTTC. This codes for CASSLIGGHSEQYF.

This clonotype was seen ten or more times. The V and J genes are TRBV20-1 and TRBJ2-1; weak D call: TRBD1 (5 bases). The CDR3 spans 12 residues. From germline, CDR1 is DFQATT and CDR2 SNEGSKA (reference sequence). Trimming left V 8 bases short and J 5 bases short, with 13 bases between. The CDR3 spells CSPQGQNNEQFF. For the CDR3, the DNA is TGCAGTCCCCAGGGTCAGAACAATGAGCAGTTCTTC.

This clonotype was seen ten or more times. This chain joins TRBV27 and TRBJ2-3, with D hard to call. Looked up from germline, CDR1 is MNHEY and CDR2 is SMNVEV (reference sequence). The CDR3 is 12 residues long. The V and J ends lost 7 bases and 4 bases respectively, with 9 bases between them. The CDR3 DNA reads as TGTGCCAGCATAGGAGAGGCAGATACGCAGTATTTT. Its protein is CASIGEADTQYF.

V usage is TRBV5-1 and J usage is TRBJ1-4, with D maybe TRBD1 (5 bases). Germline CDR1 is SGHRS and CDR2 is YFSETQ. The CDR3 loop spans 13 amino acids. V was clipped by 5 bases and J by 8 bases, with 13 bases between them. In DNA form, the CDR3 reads TGCGCCAGCAGTTCCGGAAGGGGAGAAAAACTGTTTTTT. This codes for CASSSGRGEKLFF.

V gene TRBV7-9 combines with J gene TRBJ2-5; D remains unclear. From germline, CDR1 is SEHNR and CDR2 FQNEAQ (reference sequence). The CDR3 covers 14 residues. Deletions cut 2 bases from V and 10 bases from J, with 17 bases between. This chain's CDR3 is CASSLSETPPGQYF. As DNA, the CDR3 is TGTGCCAGCAGCTTATCTGAGACACCTCCCGGCCAGTACTTC. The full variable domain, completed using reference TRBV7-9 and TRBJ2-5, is DTGVSQNPRHKITKRGQNVTFRCDPISEHNRLYWYRQTLGQGPEFLTYFQNEAQLEKSRLLSDRFSAERPKGSFSTLEIQRTEQGDSAMYLCASSLSETPPGQYFGPGTRLLVL.

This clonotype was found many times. CDR3 sequence: CASSQGRGTDTQYF. The CDR3 DNA is TGTGCCAGCAGCCAGGGCAGGGGCACAGATACGCAGTATTTT. This chain connects TRBV3-1 to TRBJ2-3, with D possibly matching TRBD1 (5 bases). The CDR3 has 14 residues. Germline CDR1 reads LGHDT; CDR2 reads YNNKEL (reference sequence). V was clipped by 3 bases and J by 1 base, with 8 bases between them.

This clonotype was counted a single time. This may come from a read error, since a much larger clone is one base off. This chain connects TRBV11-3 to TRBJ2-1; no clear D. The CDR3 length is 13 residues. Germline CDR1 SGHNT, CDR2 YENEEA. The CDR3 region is CANSLRTWDEQFF. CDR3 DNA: TGTGCCAACAGCCTCCGGACCTGGGATGAGCAGTTCTTC.

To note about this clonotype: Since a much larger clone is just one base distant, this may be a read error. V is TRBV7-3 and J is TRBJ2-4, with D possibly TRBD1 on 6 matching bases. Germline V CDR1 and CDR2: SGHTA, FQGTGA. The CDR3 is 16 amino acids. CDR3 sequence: CASSLTPDSNRNEQYF. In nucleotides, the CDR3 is TGTGCCAGCAGCCTAACTCCGGACAGTAATAGGAATGAGCAGTACTTC.

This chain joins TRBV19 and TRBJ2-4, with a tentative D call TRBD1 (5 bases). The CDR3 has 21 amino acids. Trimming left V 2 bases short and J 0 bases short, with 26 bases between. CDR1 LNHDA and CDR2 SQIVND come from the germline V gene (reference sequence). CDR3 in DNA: TGTGCCAGTAGTATATCCCCCTCTTGGACGGGCAGGGTCCTAGCCAAAAACATTCAGTACTTC. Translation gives CASSISPSWTGRVLAKNIQYF.

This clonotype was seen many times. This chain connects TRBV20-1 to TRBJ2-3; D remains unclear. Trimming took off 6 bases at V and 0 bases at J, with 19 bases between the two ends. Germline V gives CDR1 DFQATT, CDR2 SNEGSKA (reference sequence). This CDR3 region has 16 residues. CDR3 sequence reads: CSAQRMGYRSTDTQYF. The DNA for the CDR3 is TGCAGTGCCCAACGAATGGGGTATAGAAGCACAGATACGCAGTATTTT.

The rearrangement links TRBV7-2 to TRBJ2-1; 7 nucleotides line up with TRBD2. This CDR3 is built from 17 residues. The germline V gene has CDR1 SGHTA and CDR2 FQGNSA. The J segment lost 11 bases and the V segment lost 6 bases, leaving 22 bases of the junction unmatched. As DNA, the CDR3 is TGTGCCAGCAGTCCTCAGGGAGGGCTAGCGACCTCACGGCAGCAGTTCTTC. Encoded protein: CASSPQGGLATSRQQFF. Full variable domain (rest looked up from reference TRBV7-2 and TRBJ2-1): GAGVSQSPSNKVTEKGKDVELRCDPISGHTALYWYRQSLGQGLEFLIYFQGNSAPDKSGLPSDRFSAERTGGSVSTLTIQRTQQEDSAVYLCASSPQGGLATSRQQFFGPGTRLTVL.

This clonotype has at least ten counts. CDR3 DNA sequence: TGTGCCAGCTCGGACCGGGACAGGGCCCTGGTTGAGCAGTTCTTC. The encoded protein is CASSDRDRALVEQFF. This rearrangement joins TRBV18 to TRBJ2-1; 9 nucleotides align to TRBD1. Germline CDR1 is KGHSH and CDR2 is LQKENI. The CDR3 covers 15 residues. J was trimmed by 9 bases and V by 6 bases; bases with no gene match: 12.

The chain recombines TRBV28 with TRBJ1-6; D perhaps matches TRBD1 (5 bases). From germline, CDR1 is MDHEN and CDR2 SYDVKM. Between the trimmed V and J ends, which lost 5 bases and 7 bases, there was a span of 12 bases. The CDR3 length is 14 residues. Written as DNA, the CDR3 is TGTGCCAGCAGTGACAGCCCCTTGAATTCACCCCTCCACTTT. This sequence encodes CASSDSPLNSPLHF.

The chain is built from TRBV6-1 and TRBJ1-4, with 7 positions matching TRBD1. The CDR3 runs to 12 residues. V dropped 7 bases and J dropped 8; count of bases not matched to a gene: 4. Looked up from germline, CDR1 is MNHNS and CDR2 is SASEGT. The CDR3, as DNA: TGTGCCAGCAAAGGGGGCAAGGAAAAACTGTTTTTT. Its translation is CASKGGKEKLFF.

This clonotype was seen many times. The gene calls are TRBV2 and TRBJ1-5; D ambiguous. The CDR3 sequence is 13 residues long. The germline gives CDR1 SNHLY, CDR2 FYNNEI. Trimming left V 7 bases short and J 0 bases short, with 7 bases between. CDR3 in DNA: TGTGCCAGCATGGGAAATAGCAATCAGCCCCAGCATTTT. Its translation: CASMGNSNQPQHF.

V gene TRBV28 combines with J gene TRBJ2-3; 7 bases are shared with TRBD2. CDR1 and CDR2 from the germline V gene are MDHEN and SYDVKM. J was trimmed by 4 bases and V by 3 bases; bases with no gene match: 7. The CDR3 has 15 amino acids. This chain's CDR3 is CASSFHRSGADTQYF. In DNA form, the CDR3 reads TGTGCCAGCAGTTTTCACAGGAGCGGGGCAGATACGCAGTATTTT.

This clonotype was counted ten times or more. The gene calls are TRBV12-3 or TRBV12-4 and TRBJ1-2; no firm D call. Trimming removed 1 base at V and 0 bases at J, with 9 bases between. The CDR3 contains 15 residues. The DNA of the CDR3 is TGTGCCAGCAGTTTAGTAGGCAGAGCTAACTATGGCTACACCTTC. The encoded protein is CASSLVGRANYGYTF.

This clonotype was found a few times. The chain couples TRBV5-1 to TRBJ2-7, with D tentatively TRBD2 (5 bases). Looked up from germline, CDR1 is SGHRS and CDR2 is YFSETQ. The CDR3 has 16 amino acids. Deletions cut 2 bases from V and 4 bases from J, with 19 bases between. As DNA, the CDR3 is TGCGCCAGCAGCTTCGGACGGGATGCGGATCTTTACGAGCAGTACTTC. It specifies CASSFGRDADLYEQYF.

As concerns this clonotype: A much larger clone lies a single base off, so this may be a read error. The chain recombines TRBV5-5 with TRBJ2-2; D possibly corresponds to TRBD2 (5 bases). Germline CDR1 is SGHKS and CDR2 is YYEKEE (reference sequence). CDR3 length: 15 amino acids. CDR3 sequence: CATSDPTPGPGKLFF. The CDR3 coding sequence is TGTGCCACCAGTGACCCCACTCCCGGCCCCGGGAAGCTGTTTTTT.

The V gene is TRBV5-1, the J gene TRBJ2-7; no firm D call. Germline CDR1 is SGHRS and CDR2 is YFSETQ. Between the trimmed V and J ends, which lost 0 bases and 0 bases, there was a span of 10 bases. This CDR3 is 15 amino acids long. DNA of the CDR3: TGCGCCAGCAGCTTGGTTCTCCAGAGCTCCTACGAGCAGTACTTC. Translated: CASSLVLQSSYEQYF.

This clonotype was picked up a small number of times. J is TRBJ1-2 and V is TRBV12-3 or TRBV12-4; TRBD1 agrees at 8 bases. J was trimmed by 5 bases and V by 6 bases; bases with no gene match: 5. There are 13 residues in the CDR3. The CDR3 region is CASRGTGEYGYTF. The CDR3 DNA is TGTGCCAGCAGGGGGACAGGCGAATATGGCTACACCTTC.

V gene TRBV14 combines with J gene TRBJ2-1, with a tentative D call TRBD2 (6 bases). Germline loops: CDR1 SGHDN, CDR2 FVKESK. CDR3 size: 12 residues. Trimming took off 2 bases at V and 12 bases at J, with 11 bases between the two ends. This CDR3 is CASSQTSYGQFF. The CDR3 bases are TGTGCCAGCAGCCAAACTAGCTACGGGCAGTTCTTC.

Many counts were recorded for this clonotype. The CDR3 is CASSLVVGTENQPQHF. The CDR3 DNA reads TGTGCCAGCAGCTTAGTAGTGGGGACCGAAAATCAGCCCCAGCATTTT. This chain uses TRBV7-9 with TRBJ1-5; possible D gene TRBD1, 5 bases. The germline CDR1 and CDR2 sequences are SEHNR and FQNEAQ (reference sequence). V was clipped by 1 base and J by 4 bases, with 14 bases between them. This CDR3 spans 16 amino acids.

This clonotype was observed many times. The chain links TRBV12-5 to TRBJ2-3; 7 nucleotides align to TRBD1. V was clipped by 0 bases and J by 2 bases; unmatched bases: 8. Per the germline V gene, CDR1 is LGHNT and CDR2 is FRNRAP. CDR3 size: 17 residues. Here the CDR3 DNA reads TGTGCTAGTGGTTTGGTCATTGGACAGGCGCACACAGATACGCAGTATTTT. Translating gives CASGLVIGQAHTDTQYF.

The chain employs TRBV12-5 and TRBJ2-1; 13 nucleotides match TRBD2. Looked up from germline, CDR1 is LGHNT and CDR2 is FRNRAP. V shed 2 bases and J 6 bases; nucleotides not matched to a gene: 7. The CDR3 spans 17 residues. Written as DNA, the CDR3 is TGTGCTAGTGGTTTGCCCCCGACTAGCGGGAGGATCAATGAGCAGTTCTTC. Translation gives CASGLPPTSGRINEQFF. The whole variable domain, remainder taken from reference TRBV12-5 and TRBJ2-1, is DARVTQTPRHKVTEMGQEVTMRCQPILGHNTVFWYRQTMMQGLELLAYFRNRAPLDDSGMPKDRFSAEMPDATLATLKIQPSEPRDSAVYFCASGLPPTSGRINEQFFGPGTRLTVL.

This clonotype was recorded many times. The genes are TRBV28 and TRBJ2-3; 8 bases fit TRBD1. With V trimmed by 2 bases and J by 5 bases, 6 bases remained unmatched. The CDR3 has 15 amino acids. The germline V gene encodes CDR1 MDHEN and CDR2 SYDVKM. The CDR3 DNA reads TGTGCCAGCAGTTTAAGGACAGGGCGGGGAGATACGCAGTATTTT. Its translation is CASSLRTGRGDTQYF.